Listed below are T cell receptor beta chains from one sample, sequenced in a study of response to subunit inactivated influenza vaccine. TCRdb called the RT-PCR reads again in MiXCR, with one record for every CDR3 protein. The sample has about 650,000 distinct CDR3 sequences, about 15% seen once. The specimen was PBMCs from blood, collected 12 days after vaccination. All receptors come from a man aged 45-60 years who received an inactivated influenza vaccine. Both conserved end residues are part of each CDR3. The D gene is left open where the match is weak. A clone size is listed for some rows: how often the clone was seen (once, few, many), or a class if it is expanded.

D,V,J,size,CDR3,DNA
TRBD1,TRBV12-3/TRBV12-4,TRBJ2-7,few,CASSQRDRGDEQYF,TGTGCCAGCAGTCAACGGGACAGGGGGGACGAGCAGTACTTC
TRBD2,TRBV6-1,TRBJ2-5,few,CASSEVGGYETQYF,TGTGCCAGCAGTGAAGTGGGAGGGTACGAGACCCAGTACTTC
NA,TRBV20-1,TRBJ1-2,few,CSASKGVDYGYTF,TGCAGTGCTAGTAAGGGGGTCGACTATGGCTACACCTTC
TRBD2,TRBV6-6,TRBJ2-1,NA,CASTSGRGNEQFF,TGTGCCAGCACTAGCGGGAGGGGAAATGAGCAGTTCTTC
NA,TRBV27,TRBJ2-7,many,CASSKHYEQYF,TGTGCCAGCAGTAAACACTACGAGCAGTACTTC
NA,TRBV7-6,TRBJ1-1,NA,CASSLGLGATEAFF,TGTGCCAGCAGCTTAGGGTTAGGGGCCACTGAAGCTTTCTTT
NA,TRBV20-1,TRBJ2-7,NA,CSARGLGTAQATEQYF,TGCAGTGCTAGAGGACTAGGGACAGCCCAAGCTACCGAGCAGTACTTC
NA,TRBV7-8,TRBJ2-7,few,CASSLRGLGYEQYF,TGTGCCAGCAGCTTGAGGGGTTTAGGGTACGAGCAGTACTTC
TRBD2,TRBV28,TRBJ2-5,NA,CASSFRWEGAGKTQYF,TGTGCCAGCAGTTTCAGGTGGGAGGGCGCTGGGAAGACCCAGTACTTC
TRBD1,TRBV20-1,TRBJ1-6,NA,CSAATGGTYNSPLHF,TGCAGCGCCGCGACAGGGGGCACCTATAATTCACCCCTCCACTTT
NA,TRBV20-1,TRBJ2-1,many,CSARDRGRGANEQFF,TGCAGTGCTAGAGATCGAGGCAGGGGAGCCAATGAGCAGTTCTTC
TRBD1,TRBV3-1,TRBJ2-2,many,CASSRTGTGNTGELFF,TGTGCCAGCAGCCGCACCGGGACAGGGAACACCGGGGAGCTGTTTTTT
NA,TRBV9,TRBJ2-7,NA,CASSVDAGQVYEQYF,TGTGCCAGCAGCGTAGACGCGGGGCAGGTTTACGAGCAGTACTTC
NA,TRBV5-1,TRBJ2-3,NA,CASSPAAATATDTQYF,TGCGCCAGCAGCCCTGCGGCGGCCACGGCCACAGATACGCAGTATTTT
NA,TRBV4-2,TRBJ2-5,many,CASSHAGDQETQYF,TGTGCCAGCAGCCACGCAGGGGACCAAGAGACCCAGTACTTC
TRBD1,TRBV12-3/TRBV12-4,TRBJ1-1,many,CASSLGQGRTEAFF,TGTGCCAGCAGTTTAGGACAGGGGCGAACTGAAGCTTTCTTT
TRBD2,TRBV7-3,TRBJ2-5,once,CASSRGSSETQYF,TGTGCCAGCAGCCGCGGGAGTTCGGAGACCCAGTACTTC
TRBD1,TRBV29-1,TRBJ2-7,few,CSARQGSYEQYF,TGCAGCGCCCGACAGGGATCCTACGAGCAGTACTTC
NA,TRBV5-1,TRBJ1-5,NA,CASRRDGSSNQPQHF,TGCGCCAGCAGGAGGGACGGGAGCAGCAATCAGCCCCAGCATTTT
NA,TRBV2,TRBJ1-1,NA,CASSDEWATGF,TGTGCCAGCAGTGATGAGTGGGCCACGGGTTTT
TRBD1,TRBV3-1,TRBJ2-1,few,CASSLPGQGNNEQFF,TGTGCCAGCAGCCTACCGGGACAGGGAAACAATGAGCAGTTCTTC
NA,TRBV29-1,TRBJ2-7,NA,CSVLGKGLNEQYF,TGCAGCGTTCTTGGGAAAGGTCTAAACGAGCAGTACTTC
NA,TRBV6-1,TRBJ1-5,few,CASRASREYSNQPQHF,TGTGCCAGCAGAGCTTCCAGGGAGTATAGCAATCAGCCCCAGCATTTT
NA,TRBV5-1,TRBJ2-5,few,CASSGSDGQETQYF,TGCGCCAGCAGCGGTAGTGACGGCCAAGAGACCCAGTACTTC
NA,TRBV5-6,TRBJ2-7,few,CASSSENTYEQYF,TGTGCCAGCAGCTCGGAGAATACCTACGAGCAGTACTTC
NA,TRBV5-1,TRBJ2-3,NA,CASSDPDISSTDTQYF,TGCGCCAGCAGCGACCCGGACATTTCTAGCACAGATACGCAGTATTTT
NA,TRBV30,TRBJ2-1,NA,CAWSVSALVFF,TGTGCCTGGAGTGTATCCGCCCTAGTTTTCTTC
NA,TRBV20-1,TRBJ1-1,NA,CSARDPASSGDTEAFF,TGCAGTGCTAGAGATCCCGCGAGCTCTGGGGACACTGAAGCTTTCTTT
NA,TRBV10-3,TRBJ2-4,NA,CAISSGRMEVKNIQYF,TGTGCCATCAGTAGCGGACGCATGGAGGTGAAAAACATTCAGTACTTC
NA,TRBV30,TRBJ2-3,NA,CAWSVGQGADTQYF,TGTGCCTGGAGTGTGGGTCAGGGAGCAGATACGCAGTATTTT
NA,TRBV3-1,TRBJ2-1,few,CASSHRASYNEQFF,TGTGCCAGCAGCCACAGGGCCTCCTACAATGAGCAGTTCTTC
NA,TRBV5-1,TRBJ2-7,few,CASKEGDYEQYF,TGCGCCAGCAAGGAGGGTGACTACGAGCAGTACTTC
NA,TRBV5-1,TRBJ2-5,NA,CASSFSPGQETQYF,TGCGCCAGCAGCTTCAGCCCCGGCCAAGAGACCCAGTACTTC
NA,TRBV9,TRBJ1-4,NA,CASSRGVVATNEKLFF,TGTGCCAGCAGCCGCGGGGTCGTTGCAACTAATGAAAAACTGTTTTTT
NA,TRBV4-3,TRBJ2-7,many,CASSQARPSLGSYEQYF,TGCGCCAGCAGCCAAGCACGCCCTTCTCTGGGGTCCTACGAGCAGTACTTC
NA,TRBV9,TRBJ2-3,NA,CASSPDRTSTDTQYF,TGTGCCAGCAGCCCTGACCGAACTAGCACAGATACGCAGTATTTT
TRBD2,TRBV7-3,TRBJ2-2,NA,CASSNQGGSLYTGELFF,TGTGCCAGCAGCAACCAAGGCGGGAGCCTCTACACCGGGGAGCTGTTTTTT
NA,TRBV29-1,TRBJ2-3,NA,CSVEWQVRDTQYF,TGCAGCGTTGAATGGCAGGTCCGTGATACGCAGTATTTT
NA,TRBV12-3/TRBV12-4,TRBJ2-7,NA,CASSYGVGYSYEQYF,TGTGCCAGCAGTTATGGGGTGGGGTACTCCTACGAGCAGTACTTC
NA,TRBV20-1,TRBJ2-2,many,CSAKDLEWGRPSTGELFF,TGCAGTGCTAAGGATTTGGAATGGGGCAGGCCGAGCACCGGGGAGCTGTTTTTT
TRBD1,TRBV28,TRBJ2-7,few,CASSVITGQGRTYEQYF,TGTGCCAGCAGTGTCATAACCGGACAGGGAAGAACCTACGAGCAGTACTTC
TRBD2,TRBV14,TRBJ2-2,NA,CASSRETPGLAPHVGTGELFF,TGTGCCAGCAGCCGAGAGACCCCCGGACTAGCGCCTCATGTCGGGACCGGGGAGCTGTTTTTT
NA,TRBV27,TRBJ2-7,NA,CASSPLPSYEQYF,TGTGCCAGCAGTCCGTTGCCCTCCTACGAGCAGTACTTC
NA,TRBV5-1,TRBJ2-7,many,CASSFRGDEQYF,TGCGCCAGCAGCTTCAGGGGAGACGAGCAGTACTTC
NA,TRBV4-3,TRBJ2-2,few,CASSRDRRITGELFF,TGCGCCAGCAGTCGCGACAGGAGAATCACCGGGGAGCTGTTTTTT
TRBD2,TRBV5-1,TRBJ2-7,NA,CASSFTSGKSYEQYF,TGCGCCAGCAGCTTTACTAGCGGGAAATCCTACGAGCAGTACTTC
NA,TRBV7-2,TRBJ2-7,few,CASSLRQEGYEQYF,TGTGCCAGCAGCTTGCGCCAGGAAGGCTACGAGCAGTACTTC
NA,TRBV10-3,TRBJ2-2,NA,CAISEGWGELFF,TGTGCCATCAGCGAGGGGTGGGGGGAGCTGTTTTTT
TRBD2,TRBV20-1,TRBJ2-2,many,CSPSPMRGDTGELFF,TGCAGCCCTAGCCCTATGCGGGGGGACACCGGGGAGCTGTTTTTT
TRBD1,TRBV4-1,TRBJ2-2,NA,CASSQVGLAWDRSFTGELFF,TGCGCCAGCAGCCAAGTCGGTCTGGCCTGGGACAGGAGTTTCACCGGGGAGCTGTTTTTT
TRBD1,TRBV20-1,TRBJ2-5,many,CSASNPRGLSETQYF,TGCAGTGCTAGTAATCCCAGGGGGCTGTCGGAGACCCAGTACTTC
NA,TRBV4-2,TRBJ2-5,NA,CASSQDGTRGDTQYF,TGTGCCAGCAGCCAAGATGGGACGAGAGGGGACACCCAGTACTTC
NA,TRBV6-2/TRBV6-3,TRBJ2-7,NA,CASSYWTYEQYF,TGTGCCAGCAGTTACTGGACCTACGAGCAGTACTTC
NA,TRBV3-1,TRBJ1-5,NA,CASSHTYTHQPQHF,TGTGCCAGCAGCCATACTTATACTCATCAGCCCCAGCATTTT
TRBD1,TRBV11-2,TRBJ2-3,NA,CASRRVGGVPTDTQYF,TGTGCCAGCAGACGTGTAGGGGGCGTACCCACAGATACGCAGTATTTT